A selection of T cell receptor beta chains follows, all from one sample in a study of early T cells in non-severe SARS-CoV-2 infection. Each CDR3 protein gets one entry after TCRdb re-called the 5' RACE reads with MiXCR. The sample yields 68,000 or so distinct CDR3 sequences, 11% seen once. The specimen sequenced was whole blood. The receptors here all came from an adult who was a healthcare worker with PCR-confirmed SARS-CoV-2 infection or an uninfected control (not recorded which). Each CDR3 is given with its conserved first and last residue. The order of the fields is D gene, clone size, V gene, J gene, CDR3 length, CDR3 protein, CDR3 DNA. A D gene is named only where the DNA matches it firmly. Size values are once, few and many counts, or a class for expanded clones, and some rows have none.

.	.	TRBV6-5	TRBJ2-4	16	CASSYESGAGVNIQYF	TGTGCCAGCAGCTATGAGAGCGGAGCCGGGGTAAACATTCAGTACTTC
.	.	TRBV5-4	TRBJ2-1	15	CASSFYGRVYNEQFF	TGTGCCAGCAGCTTTTACGGGAGAGTCTACAATGAGCAGTTCTTC
.	many	TRBV30	TRBJ1-1	13	CAWTTQLNTEAFF	TGTGCCTGGACCACGCAGTTGAACACTGAAGCTTTCTTT
.	few	TRBV12-3/TRBV12-4	TRBJ2-2	12	CASSYVRWELFF	TGTGCCAGCAGCTATGTACGGTGGGAGCTGTTTTTT
.	many	TRBV6-5	TRBJ2-2	15	CASSHPGGGTGELFF	TGTGCCAGCAGTCACCCAGGGGGAGGGACCGGGGAGCTGTTTTTT
.	.	TRBV25-1	TRBJ2-1	13	CASKPGEGNEQFF	TGTGCCAGCAAGCCAGGGGAGGGCAATGAGCAGTTCTTC
TRBD2	many	TRBV5-1	TRBJ2-1	15	CASSLSGTSGSQGFF	TGCGCCAGCAGCTTGTCCGGGACTAGCGGGAGTCAGGGGTTCTTC
.	.	TRBV2	TRBJ1-6	12	CASNPGASPLHF	TGTGCCAGCAATCCAGGGGCTTCACCCCTCCACTTT
TRBD2	few	TRBV10-2	TRBJ2-3	18	CASSEGTSGRTGTDTQYF	TGCGCCAGCAGTGAGGGGACTAGCGGGAGGACGGGCACAGATACGCAGTATTTT
.	.	TRBV27	TRBJ2-3	15	CASTKGGGSHDTQYF	TGTGCCAGCACCAAAGGGGGCGGGAGCCACGATACGCAGTATTTT
.	.	TRBV12-3/TRBV12-4	TRBJ2-1	14	CASSLADAANEQFF	TGTGCCAGCAGTTTAGCGGATGCGGCCAATGAGCAGTTCTTC
TRBD2	few	TRBV10-3	TRBJ2-1	15	CAISDGLAEKNEQFF	TGTGCCATCAGTGACGGTCTAGCGGAAAAAAATGAGCAGTTCTTC
.	few	TRBV7-2	TRBJ1-2	13	CASSFGVPYGYTF	TGTGCCAGCAGCTTTGGAGTACCCTATGGCTACACCTTC
TRBD2	.	TRBV5-5	TRBJ2-1	17	CASSFSRLAGDLNEQFF	TGTGCCAGCAGCTTCTCGAGACTAGCGGGAGATCTCAATGAGCAGTTCTTC
.	many	TRBV6-5	TRBJ1-1	14	CASSYSTPNTEAFF	TGTGCCAGCAGTTACTCGACACCGAACACTGAAGCTTTCTTT
TRBD2	.	TRBV7-2	TRBJ2-7	16	CASSLGGLGRTYEQYF	TGTGCCAGCAGCTTAGGCGGACTAGGCAGGACCTACGAGCAGTACTTC
TRBD1	many	TRBV5-6	TRBJ1-4	14	CASSLVGQREKLFF	TGTGCCAGCAGCTTGGTGGGACAGCGTGAAAAACTGTTTTTT
TRBD2	.	TRBV20-1	TRBJ2-7	17	CSARALPGLAGVHEQYF	TGCAGTGCTAGAGCCCTCCCCGGACTAGCGGGAGTCCACGAGCAGTACTTC
.	.	TRBV2	TRBJ2-1	16	CASSGQPGLTYNEQFF	TGTGCCAGCAGTGGGCAACCGGGCCTGACCTACAATGAGCAGTTCTTC
.	many	TRBV2	TRBJ2-1	13	CASSEGGYNEQFF	TGTGCCAGCAGTGAGGGCGGGTACAATGAGCAGTTCTTC
.	many	TRBV5-1	TRBJ2-4	16	CASSLPGWGPKNIQYF	TGCGCCAGCAGCTTGCCAGGATGGGGACCCAAAAACATTCAGTACTTC
TRBD2	few	TRBV7-2	TRBJ2-3	13	CASLIAGADTQYF	TGTGCCAGCCTAATAGCGGGAGCCGATACGCAGTATTTT
.	many	TRBV28	TRBJ1-1	11	CASTKNTEAFF	TGTGCCAGCACCAAGAACACTGAAGCTTTCTTT